These 2 T cell receptor beta chains share one sample of origin, sequenced in a study of T cell clones after liver transplantation. The method was immunoSEQ multiplex PCR; TCRdb's version includes in-frame clones alone and lacks a portion of them. The data hold roughly 100,000 clones, with roughly four fifths observed a single time. The sample consisted of CD4+ T cells from blood, taken around 50 months after liver transplant. These receptors all stem from a human patient who received a liver transplant. Some T cells may be the graft donor's.

The V and J genes are TRBV5-6 and TRBJ2-2; tentative D call: TRBD2 (7 bases). The CDR3 extends over 16 amino acids. The germline V gene has CDR1 SGHDT and CDR2 YYEEEE. The V end lost 2 bases, the J end lost 2 bases, and 13 bases lay between the germline ends. This chain's CDR3 is CASSFMAGANTGELFF. CDR3 DNA: TGTGCCAGCAGCTTTATGGCGGGGGCCAACACCGGGGAGCTGTTTTTT.

CDR3 sequence: CASSPGLWGPSREEQYF. Written as DNA, the CDR3 is TGTGCCAGCTCACCAGGTCTGTGGGGCCCCTCTAGGGAGGAGCAGTACTTC. The chain has TRBV18 and TRBJ2-7, with D perhaps being TRBD1 or TRBD2 (5 bases each). The CDR3 length is 17 residues. V gave up 2 bases and J gave up 7 bases, with 24 bases separating them. In germline, CDR1 is KGHSH, CDR2 LQKENI.